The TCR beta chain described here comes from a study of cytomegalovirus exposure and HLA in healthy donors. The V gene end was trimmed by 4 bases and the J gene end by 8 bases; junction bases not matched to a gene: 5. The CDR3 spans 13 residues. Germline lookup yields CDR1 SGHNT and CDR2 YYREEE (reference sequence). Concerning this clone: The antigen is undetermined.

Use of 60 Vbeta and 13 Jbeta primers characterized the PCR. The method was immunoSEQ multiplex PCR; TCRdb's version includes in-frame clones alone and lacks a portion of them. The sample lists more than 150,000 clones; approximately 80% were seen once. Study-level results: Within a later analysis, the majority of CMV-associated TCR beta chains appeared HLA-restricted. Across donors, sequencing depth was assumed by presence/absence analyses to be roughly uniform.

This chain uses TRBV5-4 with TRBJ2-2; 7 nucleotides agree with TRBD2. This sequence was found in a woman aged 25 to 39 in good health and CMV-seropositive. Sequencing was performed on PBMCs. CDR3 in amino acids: CASSPTRGGELFF. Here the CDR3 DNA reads TGTGCCAGCAGCCCAACGCGGGGGGGGGAGCTGTTTTTT.